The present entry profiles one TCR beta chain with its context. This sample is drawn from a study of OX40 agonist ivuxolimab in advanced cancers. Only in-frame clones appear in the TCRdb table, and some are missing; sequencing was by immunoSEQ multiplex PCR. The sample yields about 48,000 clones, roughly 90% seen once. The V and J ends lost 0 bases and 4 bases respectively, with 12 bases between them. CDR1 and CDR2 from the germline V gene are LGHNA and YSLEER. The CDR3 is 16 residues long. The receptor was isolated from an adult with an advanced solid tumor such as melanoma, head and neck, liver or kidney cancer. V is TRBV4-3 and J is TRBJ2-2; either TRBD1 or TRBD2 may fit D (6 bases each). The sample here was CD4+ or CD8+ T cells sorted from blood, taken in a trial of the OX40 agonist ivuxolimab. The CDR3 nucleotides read TGCGCCAGCAGCCAAGATCGTCGGGGGCCCACCGGGGAGCTGTTTTTT. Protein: CASSQDRRGPTGELFF.